The present T cell receptor (beta chain) was sequenced within a study of blood T cell repertoires in COVID-19. Germline CDR1 and CDR2: GTSNPN and SVGIG (reference sequence). The ends were cut back, 3 bases at V and 2 bases at J, with 13 bases in the middle. The CDR3 contains 15 residues. Only in-frame clones appear in the TCRdb table, and some are missing; sequencing was by immunoSEQ multiplex PCR. This sample yields some 150,000 clones, of which around 83% are seen a single time; 4.5% to 6% belongs to the top ten. The chain recombines TRBV30 with TRBJ2-2, with D unresolved. Sequencing input: PBMCs or T cells enriched from blood (not recorded which). This clonotype originated in a woman in her fifties or sixties who had been exposed to COVID-19. This CDR3 is CAWSVRLTNTGELFF. Written as DNA, the CDR3 is TGTGCCTGGAGCGTCCGGCTGACTAACACCGGGGAGCTGTTTTTT.